The T cell receptor beta chain under discussion was sequenced for a study of glioma-infiltrating T cells after dendritic cell vaccination. Findings of the study overall: Survival was not directly related to TCR clonality in these patients.

This table comes from immunoSEQ multiplex PCR, and its TCRdb copy is limited to in-frame clones, with some not included. The sample yields around 100,000 clones, 75% to 85% seen once. Only patients with spare fresh-frozen tumor and over two years of follow-up were included. The V gene lost 4 bases and the J gene lost 7 bases, with 22 bases spanning the gap. CDR3 size: 16 residues. Germline assignment: CDR1 ENHRY and CDR2 SYGVKD. This clone showed up just a few times. Its antigen is unidentified. The rearrangement joins TRBV10-3 to TRBJ1-2; a weak D match, TRBD1 (6 bases). The source is a human donor with glioblastoma. The starting material was blood, obtained before dendritic cell vaccination. The CDR3 DNA reads TGTGCCATCAGTGCCCAACCCGCGGGGGCTAACGGTGGCTACACCTTC. It yields the protein CAISAQPAGANGGYTF.